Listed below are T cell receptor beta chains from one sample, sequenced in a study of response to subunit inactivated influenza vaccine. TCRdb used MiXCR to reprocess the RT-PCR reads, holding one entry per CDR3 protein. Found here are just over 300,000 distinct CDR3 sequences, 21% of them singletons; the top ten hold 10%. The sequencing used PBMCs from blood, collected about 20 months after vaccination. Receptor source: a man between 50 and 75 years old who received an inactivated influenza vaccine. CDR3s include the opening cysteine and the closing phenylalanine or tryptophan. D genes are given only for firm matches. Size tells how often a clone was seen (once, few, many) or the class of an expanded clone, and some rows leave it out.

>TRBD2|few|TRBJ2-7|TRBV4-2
CASSQDLAGVSYEQYF
TGTGCCAGCAGCCAAGACCTAGCGGGAGTCTCCTACGAGCAGTACTTC
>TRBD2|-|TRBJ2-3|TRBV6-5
CASSYTGTSGLGTDTQYF
TGTGCCAGCAGTTACACCGGGACTAGCGGACTGGGCACAGATACGCAGTATTTT
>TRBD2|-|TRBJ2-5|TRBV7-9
CASSLVTRDYRWETQYF
TGTGCCAGCAGCTTAGTTACCCGGGACTACCGTTGGGAGACCCAGTACTTC
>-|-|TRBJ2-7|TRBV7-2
CASSLAVYEQYF
TGTGCCAGCAGCTTAGCGGTCTACGAGCAGTACTTC
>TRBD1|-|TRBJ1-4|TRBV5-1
CASSLEGGRGEKLFF
TGCGCCAGCAGCTTGGAAGGGGGCAGAGGTGAAAAACTGTTTTTT
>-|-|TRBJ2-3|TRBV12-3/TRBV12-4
CASSLGVQGTDTQYF
TGTGCCAGCAGTTTAGGGGTTCAGGGGACAGATACGCAGTATTTT
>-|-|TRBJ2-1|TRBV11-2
CASSLLYQGYEQFF
TGTGCCAGCAGCTTACTATACCAGGGCTATGAGCAGTTCTTC
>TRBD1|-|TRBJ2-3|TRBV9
CASSVGQGAEYTQYF
TGTGCCAGCAGCGTAGGACAGGGGGCAGAATATACGCAGTATTTT
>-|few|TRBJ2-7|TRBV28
CASSLGGPLTYEQYF
TGTGCCAGCAGTTTAGGTGGACCCCTTACCTACGAGCAGTACTTC
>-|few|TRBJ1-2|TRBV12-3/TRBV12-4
CASSNRDYNYGYTF
TGTGCCAGCAGCAACCGGGATTATAACTATGGCTACACCTTC
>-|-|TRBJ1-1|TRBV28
CASSSYPWGNTEAFF
TGTGCCAGCAGTTCGTACCCTTGGGGAAACACTGAAGCTTTCTTT
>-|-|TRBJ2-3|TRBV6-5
CASSYWAGTSTDTQYF
TGTGCCAGCAGTTACTGGGCGGGGACTAGCACAGATACGCAGTATTTT
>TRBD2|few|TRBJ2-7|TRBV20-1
CSARDLLAEHYEQYF
TGCAGTGCTAGAGATTTACTAGCGGAGCACTACGAGCAGTACTTC
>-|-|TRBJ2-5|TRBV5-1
CASSFNGGRQETQYF
TGCGCCAGCAGCTTTAATGGGGGCAGACAAGAGACCCAGTACTTC
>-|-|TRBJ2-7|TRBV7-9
CASSLGLAHSYEQYF
TGTGCCAGCAGCTTAGGTCTCGCCCACTCCTACGAGCAGTACTTC
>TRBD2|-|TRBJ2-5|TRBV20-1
CSARQGTSGSSGETQYF
TGCAGTGCTAGACAAGGGACTAGCGGGAGTTCGGGAGAGACCCAGTACTTC
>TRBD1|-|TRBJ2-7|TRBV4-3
CASSQGWTGGLDEQYF
TGCGCCAGCAGCCAAGGATGGACAGGGGGACTGGACGAGCAGTACTTC
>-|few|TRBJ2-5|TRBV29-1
CSVGRTQYF
TGCAGCGTAGGGCGGACCCAGTACTTC
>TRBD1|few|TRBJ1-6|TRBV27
CASSKDRGNLHF
TGTGCCAGCAGTAAGGACAGGGGTAACCTCCACTTT
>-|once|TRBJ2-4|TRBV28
CASSSPVGNIQYF
TGTGCCAGCAGTAGCCCGGTGGGGAACATTCAGTACTTC
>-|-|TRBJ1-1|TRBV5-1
CASSFSPASVLGTEAFF
TGCGCCAGCAGCTTTTCTCCTGCGAGCGTTTTAGGCACTGAAGCTTTCTTT
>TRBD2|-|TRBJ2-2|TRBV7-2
CASSTSGMTGELFF
TGTGCCAGCAGTACTAGCGGGATGACCGGGGAGCTGTTTTTT
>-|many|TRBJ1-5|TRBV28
CASIWHREGNQPQHF
TGTGCCAGCATATGGCACAGGGAGGGCAATCAGCCCCAGCATTTT
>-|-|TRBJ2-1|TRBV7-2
CASSLAGGPIEQFF
TGTGCCAGCAGCTTAGCGGGGGGGCCGATTGAGCAGTTCTTC
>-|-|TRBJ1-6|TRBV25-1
CASSELGGGSPLHF
TGTGCCAGCAGTGAACTTGGTGGTGGTTCACCCCTCCACTTT
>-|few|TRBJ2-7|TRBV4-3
CASSQGYTDPSEQYF
TGCGCCAGCAGCCAAGGGTACACCGACCCTAGCGAGCAGTACTTC
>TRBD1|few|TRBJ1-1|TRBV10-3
CAIRTGGENTEAFF
TGTGCCATCCGTACAGGGGGCGAGAACACTGAAGCTTTCTTT
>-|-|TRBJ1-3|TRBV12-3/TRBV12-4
CASSSSAASGNTIYF
TGTGCCAGCAGTTCGTCGGCAGCCTCTGGAAACACCATATATTTT
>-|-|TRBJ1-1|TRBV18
CASSPRRPTEAFF
TGTGCCAGCTCACCACGAAGACCGACTGAAGCTTTCTTT
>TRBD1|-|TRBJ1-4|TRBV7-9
CASSLPGQGKEKLFF
TGTGCCAGCAGCTTACCGGGACAGGGGAAAGAAAAACTGTTTTTT
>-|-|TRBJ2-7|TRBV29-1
CSVGDKGPGEQYF
TGCAGCGTTGGGGATAAGGGGCCGGGAGAGCAGTACTTC
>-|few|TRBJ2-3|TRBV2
CASSHFISHTDTQYF
TGTGCCAGCAGTCACTTCATTTCACACACAGATACGCAGTATTTT
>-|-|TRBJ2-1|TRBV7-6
CASSPNLGYSYNEQFF
TGTGCCAGCAGCCCCAATTTGGGATACTCCTACAATGAGCAGTTCTTC
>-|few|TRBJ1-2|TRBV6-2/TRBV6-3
CASSYVCLSLLGGVCGYTF
TGTGCCAGCAGTTACGTTTGTCTTTCCCTCCTTGGGGGCGTATGTGGCTACACCTTC
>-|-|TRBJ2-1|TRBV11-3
CASSSLEGGRNEQFF
TGTGCCAGCAGCTCACTGGAGGGCGGGCGGAATGAGCAGTTCTTC
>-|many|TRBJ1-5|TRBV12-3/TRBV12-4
CASSYEGWKPQHF
TGTGCCAGCAGTTATGAGGGTTGGAAGCCCCAGCATTTT
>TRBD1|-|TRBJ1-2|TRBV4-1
CASSQDQTAGTGNYGYTF
TGCGCCAGCAGCCAAGATCAGACGGCCGGGACAGGGAACTATGGCTACACCTTC
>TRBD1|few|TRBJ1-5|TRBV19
CARRTGEGQPQHF
TGTGCCAGACGGACAGGGGAGGGTCAGCCCCAGCATTTT
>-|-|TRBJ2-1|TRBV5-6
CASSLAERPYNEQFF
TGTGCCAGCAGCTTGGCCGAGCGGCCATACAATGAGCAGTTCTTC
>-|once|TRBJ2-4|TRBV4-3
CASSQDDLMGDIQYF
TGCGCCAGCAGCCAAGATGATTTAATGGGAGACATTCAGTACTTC
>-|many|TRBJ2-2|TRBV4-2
CASSQDPGAYTGELFF
TGTGCCAGCAGCCAAGATCCTGGGGCTTATACCGGGGAGCTGTTTTTT
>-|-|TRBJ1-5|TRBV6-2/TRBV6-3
CASSYWGFNQPQHF
TGTGCCAGCAGTTACTGGGGTTTCAATCAGCCCCAGCATTTT
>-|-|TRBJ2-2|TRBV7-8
CASSAGRVNTGELFF
TGTGCCAGCAGCGCGGGACGAGTTAACACCGGGGAGCTGTTTTTT